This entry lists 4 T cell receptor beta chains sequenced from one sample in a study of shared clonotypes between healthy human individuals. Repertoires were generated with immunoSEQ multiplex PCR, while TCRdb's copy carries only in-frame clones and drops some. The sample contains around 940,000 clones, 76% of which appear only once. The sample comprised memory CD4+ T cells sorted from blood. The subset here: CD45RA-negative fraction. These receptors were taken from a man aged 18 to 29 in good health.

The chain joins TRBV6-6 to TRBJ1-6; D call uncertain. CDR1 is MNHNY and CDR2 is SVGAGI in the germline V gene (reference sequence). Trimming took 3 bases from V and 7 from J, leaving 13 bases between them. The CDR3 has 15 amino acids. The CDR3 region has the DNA TGTGCCAGCAGTTATGTAGAAATAAAGAATTCACCCCTCCACTTT. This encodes CASSYVEIKNSPLHF.

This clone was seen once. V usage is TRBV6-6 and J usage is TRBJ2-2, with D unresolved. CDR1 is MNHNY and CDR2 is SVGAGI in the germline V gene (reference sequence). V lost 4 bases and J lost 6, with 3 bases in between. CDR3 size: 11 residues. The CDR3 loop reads CASSFSGELFF. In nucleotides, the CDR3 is TGTGCCAGCAGTTTTTCCGGGGAGCTGTTTTTT.

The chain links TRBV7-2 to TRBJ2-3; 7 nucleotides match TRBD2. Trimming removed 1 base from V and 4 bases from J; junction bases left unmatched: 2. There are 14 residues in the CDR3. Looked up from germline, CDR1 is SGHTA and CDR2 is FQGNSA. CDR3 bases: TGTGCCAGCAGCTTAGGGGGGAGGGCAGATACGCAGTATTTT. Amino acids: CASSLGGRADTQYF.

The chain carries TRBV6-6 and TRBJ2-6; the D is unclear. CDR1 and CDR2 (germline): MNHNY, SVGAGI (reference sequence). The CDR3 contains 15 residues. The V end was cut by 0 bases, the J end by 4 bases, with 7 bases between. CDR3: CASSYSVGGANVLTF. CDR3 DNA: TGTGCCAGCAGTTACTCGGTAGGGGGGGCCAACGTCCTGACTTTC.